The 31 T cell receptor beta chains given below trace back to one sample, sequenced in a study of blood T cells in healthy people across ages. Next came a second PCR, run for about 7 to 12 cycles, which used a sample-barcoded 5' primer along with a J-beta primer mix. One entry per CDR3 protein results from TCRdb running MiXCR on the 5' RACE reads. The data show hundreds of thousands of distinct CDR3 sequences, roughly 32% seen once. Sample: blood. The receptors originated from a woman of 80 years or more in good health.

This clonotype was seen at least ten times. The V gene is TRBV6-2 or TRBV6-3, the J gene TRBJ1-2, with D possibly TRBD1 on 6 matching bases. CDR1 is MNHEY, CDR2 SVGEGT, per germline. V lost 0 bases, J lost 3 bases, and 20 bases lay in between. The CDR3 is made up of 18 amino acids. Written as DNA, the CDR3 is TGTGCCAGCAGTTACTCGAGTCATACCGGGACACCTTACTATGGCTACACCTTC. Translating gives CASSYSSHTGTPYYGYTF.

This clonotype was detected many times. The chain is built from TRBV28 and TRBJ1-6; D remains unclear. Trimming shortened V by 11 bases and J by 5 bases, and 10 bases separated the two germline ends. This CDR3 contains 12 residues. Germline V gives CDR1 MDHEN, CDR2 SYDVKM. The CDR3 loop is CAARVDNSPLHF. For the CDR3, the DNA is TGTGCCGCGAGGGTGGATAATTCACCCCTCCACTTT.

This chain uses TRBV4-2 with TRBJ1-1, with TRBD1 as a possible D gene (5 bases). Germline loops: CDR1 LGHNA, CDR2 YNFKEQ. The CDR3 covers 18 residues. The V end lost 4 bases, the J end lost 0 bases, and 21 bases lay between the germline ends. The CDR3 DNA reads TGTGCCAGCAGCCGGGCGCGAGGGCCAGGGCCGATGAACACTGAAGCTTTCTTT. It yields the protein CASSRARGPGPMNTEAFF.

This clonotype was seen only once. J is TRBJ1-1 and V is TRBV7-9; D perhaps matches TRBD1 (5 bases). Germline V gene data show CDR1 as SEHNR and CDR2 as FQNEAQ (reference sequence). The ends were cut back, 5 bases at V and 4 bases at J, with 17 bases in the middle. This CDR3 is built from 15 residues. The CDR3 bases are TGTGCCAGCAGCGCTTCGACAGCGACCGGCACTGAAGCTTTCTTT. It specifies CASSASTATGTEAFF.

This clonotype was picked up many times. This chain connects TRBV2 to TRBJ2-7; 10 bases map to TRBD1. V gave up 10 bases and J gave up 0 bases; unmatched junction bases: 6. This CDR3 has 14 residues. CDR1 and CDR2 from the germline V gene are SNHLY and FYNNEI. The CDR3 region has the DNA TGTGCCACAGCCAGGGACAGGGGCTCCTACGAGCAGTACTTC. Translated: CATARDRGSYEQYF.

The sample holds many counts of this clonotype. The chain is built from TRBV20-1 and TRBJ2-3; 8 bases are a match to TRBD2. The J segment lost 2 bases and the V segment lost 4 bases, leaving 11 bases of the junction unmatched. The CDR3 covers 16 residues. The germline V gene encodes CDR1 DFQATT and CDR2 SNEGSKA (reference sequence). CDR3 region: CSATSGGSGNTDTQYF. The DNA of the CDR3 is TGCAGTGCTACGTCGGGGGGTAGCGGGAACACAGATACGCAGTATTTT.

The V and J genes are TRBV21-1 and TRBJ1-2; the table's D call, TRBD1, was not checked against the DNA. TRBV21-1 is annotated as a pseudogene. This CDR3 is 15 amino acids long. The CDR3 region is CASSQRQGKSYGYTF. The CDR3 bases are TGTGCCAGCAGCCAGCGACAGGGGAAAAGCTATGGCTACACCTTC.

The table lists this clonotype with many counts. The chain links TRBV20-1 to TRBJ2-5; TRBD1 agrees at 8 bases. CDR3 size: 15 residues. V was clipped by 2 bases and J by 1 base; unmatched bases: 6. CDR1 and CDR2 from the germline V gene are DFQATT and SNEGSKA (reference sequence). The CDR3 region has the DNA TGCAGTGCTAGACCCCCGACAGGGGCCCAAGAGACCCAGTACTTC. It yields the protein CSARPPTGAQETQYF.

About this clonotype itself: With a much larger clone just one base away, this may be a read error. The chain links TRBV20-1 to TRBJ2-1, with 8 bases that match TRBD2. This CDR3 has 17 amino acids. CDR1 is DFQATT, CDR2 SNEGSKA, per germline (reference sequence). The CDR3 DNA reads TGCAGTGCTGGAGATTTAGGACGGGGGGGCGCCTACAATGAGCAGTTCTTC. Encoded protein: CSAGDLGRGGAYNEQFF.

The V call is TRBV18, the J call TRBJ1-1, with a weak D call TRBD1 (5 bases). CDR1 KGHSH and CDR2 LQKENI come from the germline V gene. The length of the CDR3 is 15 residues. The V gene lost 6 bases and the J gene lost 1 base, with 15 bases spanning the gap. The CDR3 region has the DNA TGTGCCAGCTCCCAAGGGCCACAGGAGAACACTGAAGCTTTCTTT. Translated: CASSQGPQENTEAFF.

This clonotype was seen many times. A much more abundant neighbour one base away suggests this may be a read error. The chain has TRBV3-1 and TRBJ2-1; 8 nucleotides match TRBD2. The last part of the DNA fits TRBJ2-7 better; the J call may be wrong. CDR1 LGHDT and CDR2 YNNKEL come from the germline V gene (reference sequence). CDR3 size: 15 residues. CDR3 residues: CASSRGGSSYNEQYF. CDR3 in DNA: TGTGCCAGCAGCCGCGGGGGGAGCTCCTACAATGAGCAGTACTTC.

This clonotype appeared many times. In DNA, the CDR3 is TGTGCCAGCAGTAGGGCCAGGGACGGCGGCTACACCTTC. It yields the protein CASSRARDGGYTF. The genes are TRBV2 and TRBJ1-2, with D perhaps TRBD1 (5 bases). The V end lost 5 bases, the J end lost 8 bases, and 15 bases lay between the germline ends. The CDR3 has 13 residues. CDR1 and CDR2 (germline): SNHLY, FYNNEI.

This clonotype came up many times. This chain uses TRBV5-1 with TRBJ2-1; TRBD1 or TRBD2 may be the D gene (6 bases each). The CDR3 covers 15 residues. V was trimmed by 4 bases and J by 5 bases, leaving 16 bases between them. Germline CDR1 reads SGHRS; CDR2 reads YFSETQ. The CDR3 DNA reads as TGCGCCAGCAGCAGGGGGGATCTCCAAAACAATGAGCAGTTCTTC. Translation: CASSRGDLQNNEQFF.

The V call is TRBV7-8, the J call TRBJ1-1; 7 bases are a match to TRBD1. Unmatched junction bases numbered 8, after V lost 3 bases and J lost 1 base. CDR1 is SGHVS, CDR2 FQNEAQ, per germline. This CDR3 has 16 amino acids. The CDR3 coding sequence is TGTGCCAGCAGCTTTTGGAGGGGGCGAACGAACACTGAAGCTTTCTTT. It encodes CASSFWRGRTNTEAFF.

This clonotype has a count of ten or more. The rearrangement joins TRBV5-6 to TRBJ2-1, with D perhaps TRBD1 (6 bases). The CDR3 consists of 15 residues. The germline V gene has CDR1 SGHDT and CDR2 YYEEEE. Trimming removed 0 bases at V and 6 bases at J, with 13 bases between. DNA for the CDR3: TGTGCCAGCAGCTTGGGGGGCGGACAGCGCAATGAGCAGTTCTTC. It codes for CASSLGGGQRNEQFF.

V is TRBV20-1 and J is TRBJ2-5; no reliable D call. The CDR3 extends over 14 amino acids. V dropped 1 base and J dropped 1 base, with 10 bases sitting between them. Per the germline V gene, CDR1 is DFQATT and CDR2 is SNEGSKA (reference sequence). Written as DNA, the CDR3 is TGCAGTGCTAGAGCCTTCCTTGGCCAAGAGACCCAGTACTTC. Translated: CSARAFLGQETQYF.

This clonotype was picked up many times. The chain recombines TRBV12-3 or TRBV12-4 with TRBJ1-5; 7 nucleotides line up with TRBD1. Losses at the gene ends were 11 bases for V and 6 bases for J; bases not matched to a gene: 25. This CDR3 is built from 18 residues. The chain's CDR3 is CAHRGEGDREIYSQPQHF. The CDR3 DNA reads TGTGCCCACAGGGGAGAGGGAGACAGGGAGATATATAGTCAGCCCCAGCATTTT.

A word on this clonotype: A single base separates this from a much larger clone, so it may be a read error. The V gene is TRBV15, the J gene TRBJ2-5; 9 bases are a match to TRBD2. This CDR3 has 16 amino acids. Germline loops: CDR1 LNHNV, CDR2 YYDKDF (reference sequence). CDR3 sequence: CATSRGGRGGPETRYF. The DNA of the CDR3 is TGTGCCACCAGCAGAGGAGGGCGGGGGGGCCCAGAGACCCGGTACTTC.

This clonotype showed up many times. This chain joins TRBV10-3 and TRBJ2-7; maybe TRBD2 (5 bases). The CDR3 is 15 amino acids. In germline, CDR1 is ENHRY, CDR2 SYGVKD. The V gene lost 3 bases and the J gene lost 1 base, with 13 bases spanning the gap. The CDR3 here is CAISEGTPGSYEQYF. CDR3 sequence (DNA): TGTGCCATCAGTGAAGGAACCCCGGGATCCTACGAGCAGTACTTC.

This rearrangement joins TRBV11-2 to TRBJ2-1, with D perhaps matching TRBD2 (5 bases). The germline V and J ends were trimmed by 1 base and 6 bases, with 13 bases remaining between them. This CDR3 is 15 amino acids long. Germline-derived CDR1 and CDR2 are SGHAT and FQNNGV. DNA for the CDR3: TGTGCCAGCAGCTTAGCGGGTCGCCGGGGCAATGAGCAGTTCTTC. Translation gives CASSLAGRRGNEQFF.

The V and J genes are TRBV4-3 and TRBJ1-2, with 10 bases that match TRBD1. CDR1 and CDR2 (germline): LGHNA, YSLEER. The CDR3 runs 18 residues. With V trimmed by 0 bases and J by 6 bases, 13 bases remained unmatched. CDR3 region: CASSQDSLDRGLGDGYTF. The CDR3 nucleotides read TGCGCCAGCAGCCAAGATTCCCTAGACAGGGGGCTGGGGGATGGCTACACCTTC.

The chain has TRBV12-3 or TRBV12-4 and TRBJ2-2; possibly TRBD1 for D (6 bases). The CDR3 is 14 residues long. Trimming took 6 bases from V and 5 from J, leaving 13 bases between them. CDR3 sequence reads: CASSLYRATGELFF. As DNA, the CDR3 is TGTGCCAGCAGCCTTTACAGGGCTACCGGGGAGCTGTTTTTT.

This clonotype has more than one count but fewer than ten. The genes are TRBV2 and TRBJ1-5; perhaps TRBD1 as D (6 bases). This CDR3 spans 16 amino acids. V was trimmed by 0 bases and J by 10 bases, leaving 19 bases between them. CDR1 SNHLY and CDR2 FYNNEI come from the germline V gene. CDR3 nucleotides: TGTGCCAGCAGTGAAGCGGACGGGACACAGTTAGGACCCCAGCATTTT. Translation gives CASSEADGTQLGPQHF.

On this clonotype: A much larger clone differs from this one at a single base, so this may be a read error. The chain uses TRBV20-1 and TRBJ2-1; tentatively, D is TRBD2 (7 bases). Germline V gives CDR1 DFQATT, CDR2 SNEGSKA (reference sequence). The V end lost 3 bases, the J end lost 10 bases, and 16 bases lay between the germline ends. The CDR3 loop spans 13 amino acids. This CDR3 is CSARRGPGEEQFF. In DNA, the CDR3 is TGCAGTGCTAGGCGGGGGCCCGGAGAAGAGCAGTTCTTC.

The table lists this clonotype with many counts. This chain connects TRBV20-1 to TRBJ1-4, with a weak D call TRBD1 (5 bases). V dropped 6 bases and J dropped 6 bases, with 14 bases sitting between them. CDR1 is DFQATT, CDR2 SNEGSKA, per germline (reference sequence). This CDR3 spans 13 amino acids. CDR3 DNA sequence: TGCAGTGCCACGGGGCCGCGATATGAAAAACTGTTTTTT. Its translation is CSATGPRYEKLFF.

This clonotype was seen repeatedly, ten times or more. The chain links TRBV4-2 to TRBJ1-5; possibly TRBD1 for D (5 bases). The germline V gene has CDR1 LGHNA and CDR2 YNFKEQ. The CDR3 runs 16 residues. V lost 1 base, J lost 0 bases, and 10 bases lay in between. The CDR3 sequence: CASSQGGGDSNQPQHF. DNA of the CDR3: TGTGCCAGCAGCCAAGGGGGGGGGGATAGCAATCAGCCCCAGCATTTT.

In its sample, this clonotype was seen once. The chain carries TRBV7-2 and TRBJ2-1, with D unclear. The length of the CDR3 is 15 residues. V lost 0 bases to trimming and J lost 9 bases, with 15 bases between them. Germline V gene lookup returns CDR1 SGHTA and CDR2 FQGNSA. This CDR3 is CASSLAGSFPTEQFF. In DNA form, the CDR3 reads TGTGCCAGCAGCTTAGCGGGCAGTTTCCCCACTGAGCAGTTCTTC.

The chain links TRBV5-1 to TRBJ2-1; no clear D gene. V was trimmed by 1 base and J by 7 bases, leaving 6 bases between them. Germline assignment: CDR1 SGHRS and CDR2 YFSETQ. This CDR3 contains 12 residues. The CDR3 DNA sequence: TGCGCCAGCAGCTTGTCTTCTAATGAGCAGTTCTTC. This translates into CASSLSSNEQFF.

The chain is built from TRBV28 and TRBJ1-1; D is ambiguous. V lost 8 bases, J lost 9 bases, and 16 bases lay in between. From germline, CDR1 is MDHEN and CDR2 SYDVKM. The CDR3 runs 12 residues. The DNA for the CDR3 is TGTGCCAGCGACACCCCCACAGCCCAAGCTTTCTTT. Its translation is CASDTPTAQAFF.

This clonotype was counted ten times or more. The CDR3 coding sequence is TGCAGTGCTAGAGCGGGACCGAGCTCCTACAATGAGCAGTTCTTC. The encoded protein is CSARAGPSSYNEQFF. V and J are TRBV20-1 and TRBJ2-1; the D gene could be TRBD1 or TRBD2 (5 bases each). CDR1 DFQATT and CDR2 SNEGSKA come from the germline V gene (reference sequence). Between the trimmed V and J ends, which lost 1 base and 0 bases, there was a span of 10 bases. The CDR3 consists of 15 residues.

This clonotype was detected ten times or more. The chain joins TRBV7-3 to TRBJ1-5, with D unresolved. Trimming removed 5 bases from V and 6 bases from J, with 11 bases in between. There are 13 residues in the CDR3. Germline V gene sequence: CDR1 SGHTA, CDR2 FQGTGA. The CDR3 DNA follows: TGTGCCAGCAGCCGGGCGTTGGGTCAGCCCCAGCATTTT. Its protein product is CASSRALGQPQHF. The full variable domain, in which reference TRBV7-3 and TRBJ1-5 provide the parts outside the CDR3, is GAGVSQTPSNKVTEKGKYVELRCDPISGHTALYWYRQSLGQGPEFLIYFQGTGAADDSGLPNDRFFAVRPEGSVSTLKIQRTERGDSAVYLCASSRALGQPQHFGDGTRLSIL.